This TCR beta chain was found in a study of T-cell reconstitution after alpha-beta-depleted transplantation in children. Findings and limits, study-wide: Some patients owed their high day-60 TCRbeta diversity to surviving recipient T cells and thymic progenitors. T-cell counts and diversity at one year following transplant were attributed mainly to newly produced T cells.

The V gene's germline CDR1 is SGHTA and CDR2 FQGNSA. Trimming removed 1 base from V and 0 bases from J, with 8 bases in between. This CDR3 comprises 15 residues. About this clonotype itself: The antigen is undetermined.

Preparation of the TCRbeta library was carried out with unique molecular identifiers. In TCRdb, the PCR reads were re-called with MiXCR into one record per CDR3 protein. Of approximately 230,000 distinct CDR3 sequences listed, 20% to 30% were seen once; the top ten hold around 4.8%. Material: PBMCs, mostly from graft donor cells, obtained 360 days after TCRalphabeta/CD19-depleted stem cell transplant. J is TRBJ2-3 and V is TRBV7-2; D not resolved. This clonotype was obtained from a female patient aged 2 to 10 who had a stem cell transplant for congenital amegakaryocytic thrombocytopenia, so the T cells may come from the graft donor. The CDR3 sequence is CASSLVVGSTDTQYF. In DNA form, the CDR3 reads TGTGCCAGCAGCTTAGTCGTGGGTAGCACAGATACGCAGTATTTT.